This T cell receptor beta chain came from a study of T cells after yellow fever vaccination. Germline CDR1 reads SGHTA; CDR2 reads FQGNSA. Trimming took off 0 bases at V and 6 bases at J, with 9 bases between the two ends. The CDR3 is 14 amino acids. Study-wide results and limits: The secondary response was weaker but peaked faster, day 5 versus 15. Among primary-vaccination clones, most reappeared after the booster, at approximately 97% for CD4 and around 90% for CD8.

TCRdb re-called the 5' RACE reads with MiXCR, one entry per CDR3 protein. This sample has under 250,000 distinct CDR3 sequences, with approximately 3% found just once. This clonotype was picked up a small number of times. The antigen is unknown. The source is a man in his late teens or twenties who received the YFV17D yellow fever vaccine. Sequencing was performed on CD4+ T cells sorted from PBMCs, taken 10 days after the yellow fever booster vaccination. This rearrangement joins TRBV7-2 to TRBJ2-1; either TRBD1 or TRBD2 may fit D (5 bases each). The CDR3 region has the DNA TGTGCCAGCAGCTTAGCGGGGGTACTCAATGAGCAGTTCTTC. Protein: CASSLAGVLNEQFF.